This record looks at one T cell receptor (beta chain) sequence and its context. Trimming took 5 bases from V and 6 from J; bases not matched to a gene: 5. Germline assignment: CDR1 ENHRY and CDR2 SYGVKD. The CDR3 covers 14 residues. The sample is drawn from a study of cytomegalovirus exposure and HLA in healthy donors. Across the whole study: Findings of an earlier analysis included some 120 million unique TCR beta sequences from 190 million or so T cells. The Caucasian-associated ancestry cluster contained about 80% of the approximately 420 genotyped donors.

PCR involved 60 Vbeta and 13 Jbeta primers. Assay used: immunoSEQ multiplex PCR; TCRdb lists only in-frame clones, some missing. The sample gives roughly 140,000 clones, 82% of which show up once; more than 2.5% is in the top ten. The rearrangement uses TRBV10-3 and TRBJ1-4, with 8 bases fitting TRBD1. The sequence was obtained from a male donor in good health and CMV-seronegative. Sequencing was carried out using PBMCs. CDR3 protein: CAISSDRGDEKLFF. In DNA, the CDR3 is TGTGCCATCAGTTCCGACAGGGGAGATGAAAAACTGTTTTTT.